Described below is a single T cell receptor (beta chain) sequence and its context. Following a re-call of the 5' RACE reads, TCRdb has one entry per CDR3 protein and lacks DNA. This sample's clone table lists 25,000 to 35,000 distinct CDR3 sequences. This record comes from a study of T cells expressing NK-cell markers. CDR3 length: 15 residues. The germline gives CDR1 LGHNT, CDR2 FRNRAP. Sequencing was performed on blood T cells: a sorted CD56 or NKG2C T cell subset, CD4+ or CD8+ T cells, or bulk PBMC T cells (not recorded which). This TCR was recovered from a woman between 18 and 70 years old in good health. The rearrangement links TRBV12-5 to TRBJ2-7; absent DNA, TCRdb's TRBD1 call cannot be checked. The CDR3 here is CASGTPPGAFYEQYF. The full variable domain, its missing parts supplied by reference TRBV12-5 and TRBJ2-7, is DARVTQTPRHKVTEMGQEVTMRCQPILGHNTVFWYRQTMMQGLELLAYFRNRAPLDDSGMPKDRFSAEMPDATLATLKIQPSEPRDSAVYFCASGTPPGAFYEQYFGPGTRLTVT.